This TCR beta chain appears in the sequencing data of a study of blood T cells in healthy people across ages. A sample-barcoded 5' primer and a J-beta primer mix were used in a second PCR of roughly 6 to 12 cycles. TCRdb re-derived calls from the 5' RACE reads in MiXCR, one entry per CDR3 protein. The sample lists some 710,000 distinct CDR3 sequences; about 20% were seen once. The CDR3 spans 14 residues. Germline V CDR1 and CDR2: SGHAT, FQNNGV. V lost 6 bases to trimming and J lost 1 base; unmatched junction nucleotides: 4. Sequencing input: blood. The chain recombines TRBV11-2 with TRBJ1-2, with 8 bases identical to TRBD1. The origin of this receptor is a man between 65 and 85 years old in good health. CDR3: CASRTTGVNYGYTF. DNA of the CDR3: TGTGCCAGCAGGACGACAGGGGTTAACTATGGCTACACCTTC.